The 25 T cell receptor beta chains listed next were all sequenced from one sample in a study of beta chain features in type 1 diabetes (dated by TCRdb to 2017 to 2018). The method was the immunoSEQ multiplex PCR assay. The High Capacity cDNA Reverse Transcription Kit was used to reverse transcribe all of the isolated RNA, meaning that expressed TCRB transcripts were what got sequenced. TCRdb obtained this table from immuneACCESS and retained in-frame rearrangements with V and J assigned. These tables miss some clones; where compared with another copy, unresolved V genes account for less than half of the shortfall, and the remainder is unexplained. The sample contains 600,000 to 700,000 clones, around an eighth of them found a single time. The top ten clonotypes cover more than 0.09% of the sample. What the authors observed across the whole study: Type 1 diabetes patients showed a moderate but significant shortening of TCRB CDR3 length in all four CD4+ subsets.

No antigen is known for these receptors. The sequenced sample consisted of naive CD4+ T cells from blood. This sample's cell subset or site label indicates: true naive CD4+ T cells. The receptors were gathered from a man aged 25 to 45 with type 1 diabetes.

This clone was counted a few times. The chain's CDR3 is CASSLSTGLDTQYF. Here the CDR3 DNA reads TGTGCCAGCAGCCTCTCGACAGGGTTAGATACGCAGTATTTT. This chain links TRBV7-9 with TRBJ2-3; 7 bases map to TRBD1. J gave up 5 bases and V 5 bases, and 7 bases lay outside the gene matches. Germline V gene sequence: CDR1 SEHNR, CDR2 FQNEAQ (reference sequence). This CDR3 contains 14 residues.

This chain joins TRBV9 and TRBJ2-5; 10 bases match TRBD2. The CDR3 loop spans 16 amino acids. J was trimmed by 4 bases and V by 6 bases; bases with no gene match: 12. Germline values: CDR1 SGDLS, CDR2 YYNGEE. CDR3 sequence reads: CASTPGKRGGRETQYF. The CDR3 coding sequence is TGTGCCAGCACCCCCGGAAAGCGGGGGGGCCGAGAGACCCAGTACTTC.

The V call is TRBV4-3, the J call TRBJ2-3; 8 bases fit TRBD2. This CDR3 contains 16 residues. Germline-derived CDR1 and CDR2 are LGHNA and YSLEER. With V trimmed by 0 bases and J by 6 bases, 8 bases remained unmatched. CDR3 DNA: TGCGCCAGCAGCCAAGATATTAGCGGGGTGGAGGATACGCAGTATTTT. Protein sequence: CASSQDISGVEDTQYF.

The J gene is TRBJ2-2, the V gene TRBV6-5; either TRBD1 or TRBD2 may supply D (5 bases each). Germline V lookup: CDR1 MNHEY, CDR2 SVGAGI. The CDR3 sequence is 14 residues long. The germline V and J ends were trimmed by 2 bases and 8 bases, with 12 bases remaining between them. CDR3 region: CASSYGGDRGELFF. DNA of the CDR3: TGTGCCAGCAGTTACGGGGGAGACCGGGGGGAGCTGTTTTTT.

The chain recombines TRBV5-1 with TRBJ2-3; TRBD2 matches 9 bases. The trim removed 0 bases at V and 3 bases at J, leaving 5 bases unmatched. Germline values: CDR1 SGHRS, CDR2 YFSETQ. This CDR3 region has 16 residues. CDR3 nucleotide sequence: TGCGCCAGCAGCTTGGAAGGCCTAGCGGGGACAGATACGCAGTATTTT. Translated, it gives CASSLEGLAGTDTQYF.

This clone has more than one count but fewer than ten. The chain combines TRBV7-9 with TRBJ1-2; D remains unclear. The V end lost 3 bases, the J end lost 1 base, and 12 bases lay between the germline ends. CDR3 length: 15 residues. Germline V CDR1 and CDR2: SEHNR, FQNEAQ (reference sequence). The CDR3 DNA is TGTGCCAGCAGCTTTCGTTCAGGTTTTAACTATGGCTACACCTTC. It specifies CASSFRSGFNYGYTF.

The chain has TRBV9 and TRBJ1-6; 10 bases are shared with TRBD1. Germline loops: CDR1 SGDLS, CDR2 YYNGEE. The CDR3 spans 19 residues. J lost 1 base, V lost 0 bases, and 7 bases had no gene match. As DNA, the CDR3 is TGTGCCAGCAGCGTAGGGACAGGGGGATCCGGATCCTATAATTCACCCCTCCACTTT. As protein: CASSVGTGGSGSYNSPLHF.

The J gene is TRBJ2-1, the V gene TRBV19; a weak D match, TRBD2 (6 bases). This CDR3 is built from 13 residues. Trimming left V 7 bases short and J 2 bases short, with 9 bases between. Germline CDR1 and CDR2: LNHDA and SQIVND (reference sequence). The CDR3 loop is CASTWTTYNEQFF. The CDR3 DNA follows: TGTGCCAGTACCTGGACTACCTACAATGAGCAGTTCTTC.

The chain links TRBV30 to TRBJ1-5; the match to TRBD1 covers 10 bases. V gave up 3 bases and J gave up 4 bases; unmatched junction bases: 3. This CDR3 has 14 residues. Germline lookup yields CDR1 GTSNPN and CDR2 SVGIG (reference sequence). The CDR3 DNA is TGTGCCTGGAGGCGGGACAGGGGTAATCAGCCCCAGCATTTT. Translation gives CAWRRDRGNQPQHF. The whole variable domain, remainder taken from reference TRBV30 and TRBJ1-5, is SQTIHQWPATLVQPVGSPLSLECTVEGTSNPNLYWYRQAAGRGLQLLFYSVGIGQISSEVPQNLSASRPQDRQFILSSKKLLLSDSGFYLCAWRRDRGNQPQHFGDGTRLSIL.

This chain links TRBV4-3 with TRBJ1-4, with D possibly TRBD1 on 5 matching bases. This CDR3 is built from 15 residues. Germline V lookup: CDR1 LGHNA, CDR2 YSLEER. Between the trimmed V and J ends, which lost 3 bases and 4 bases, there was a span of 12 bases. In DNA, the CDR3 is TGCGCCAGCAGCCAGCTAAGGGGTAATAATGAAAAACTGTTTTTT. Protein product: CASSQLRGNNEKLFF.

The table lists this clone with a few counts. V is TRBV12-5 and J is TRBJ1-5; D remains ambiguous. The CDR3 length is 15 residues. V was pared by 8 bases and J by 1 base, with 15 bases between. Per germline, CDR1 LGHNT and CDR2 FRNRAP. The CDR3 loop reads CASSIGGLSNQPQHF. The CDR3 DNA sequence: TGTGCTAGTTCCATTGGAGGGCTAAGCAATCAGCCCCAGCATTTT. The full variable domain, rest sourced from reference TRBV12-5 and TRBJ1-5, is DARVTQTPRHKVTEMGQEVTMRCQPILGHNTVFWYRQTMMQGLELLAYFRNRAPLDDSGMPKDRFSAEMPDATLATLKIQPSEPRDSAVYFCASSIGGLSNQPQHFGDGTRLSIL.

This sequence joins TRBV27 and TRBJ2-7; 12 positions match TRBD2. Germline values: CDR1 MNHEY, CDR2 SMNVEV (reference sequence). V shed 2 bases, J shed 0 bases, and the junction held 5 bases outside the gene matches. The CDR3 has 17 residues. CDR3 in amino acids: CASSLRTSGASSYEQYF. The CDR3 DNA sequence: TGTGCCAGCAGTTTACGGACTAGCGGGGCAAGCTCCTACGAGCAGTACTTC.

In its sample, this clone was seen a few times. V usage is TRBV5-1 and J usage is TRBJ2-3; 7 bases align to TRBD2. CDR1 is SGHRS, CDR2 YFSETQ, per germline. J gave up 3 bases and V 2 bases, and 9 bases lay outside the gene matches. The CDR3 loop spans 16 amino acids. The CDR3: CASSFISGLRTDTQYF. CDR3 sequence (DNA): TGCGCCAGCAGCTTCATATCGGGACTACGGACAGATACGCAGTATTTT.

This clone was seen a handful of times. This rearrangement joins TRBV9 to TRBJ1-4; D remains unclear. CDR3 length: 13 residues. Germline-derived CDR1 and CDR2 are SGDLS and YYNGEE. V lost 0 bases and J lost 10, with 10 bases in between. The CDR3 bases are TGTGCCAGCAGCGTAGAGGGTCGGGGAAAACTGTTTTTT. This sequence encodes CASSVEGRGKLFF.

This clone turned up a few times. Within the sample, other DNA sequences also encode this same CDR3. The chain links TRBV18 to TRBJ2-5; no clear D. Germline V gives CDR1 KGHSH, CDR2 LQKENI. The CDR3 has 11 amino acids. The germline V and J ends were trimmed by 5 bases and 3 bases, with 4 bases remaining between them. In DNA form, the CDR3 reads TGTGCCAGCTCATCCAAAGAGACCCAGTACTTC. This gives the protein CASSSKETQYF.

This clone was seen a handful of times. The chain employs TRBV18 and TRBJ1-4; TRBD1 might be the D (5 bases). Germline CDR1 reads KGHSH; CDR2 reads LQKENI. This CDR3 has 13 residues. The ends were cut back, 4 bases at V and 7 bases at J, with 10 bases in the middle. CDR3 nucleotides: TGTGCCAGCTCACTTACAGGTGGTGAAAAACTGTTTTTT. It encodes CASSLTGGEKLFF. The full variable domain, rest sourced from reference TRBV18 and TRBJ1-4, is NAGVMQNPRHLVRRRGQEARLRCSPMKGHSHVYWYRQLPEEGLKFMVYLQKENIIDESGMPKERFSAEFPKEGPSILRIQQVVRGDSAAYFCASSLTGGEKLFFGSGTQLSVL.

This rearrangement joins TRBV10-1 to TRBJ2-1; D may be TRBD1 (5 bases). This CDR3 has 14 amino acids. Per the germline V gene, CDR1 is WNHNN and CDR2 is SYGVQD (reference sequence). V was trimmed by 0 bases and J by 12 bases, leaving 15 bases between them. In nucleotides, the CDR3 is TGCGCCAGCAGTGAGTCGGGGCCGACTGGTAGGCAGTTCTTC. Translation: CASSESGPTGRQFF.

In this sample, this clone turned up a few times. The chain employs TRBV11-1 and TRBJ1-1; tentatively, D is TRBD1 (6 bases). V lost 7 bases and J 2 bases, leaving 17 bases between the germline ends. The CDR3 covers 15 residues. Germline V gene data show CDR1 as SGHAT and CDR2 as FQDESV (reference sequence). The CDR3 DNA reads TGTGCCAGCACCGTGCCCCAGACAGGAAACACTGAAGCTTTCTTT. This encodes CASTVPQTGNTEAFF.

The genes are TRBV9 and TRBJ2-2; D call uncertain. This CDR3 has 15 amino acids. Germline V CDR1 and CDR2: SGDLS, YYNGEE. The V gene lost 0 bases and the J gene lost 7 bases, with 13 bases spanning the gap. CDR3 nucleotides: TGTGCCAGCAGCGTAGTAGGACGCGTCGACGGGGAGCTGTTTTTT. Its translation: CASSVVGRVDGELFF. Drawing the rest from reference TRBV9 and TRBJ2-2, the complete variable domain is DSGVTQTPKHLITATGQRVTLRCSPRSGDLSVYWYQQSLDQGLQFLIQYYNGEERAKGNILERFSAQQFPDLHSELNLSSLELGDSALYFCASSVVGRVDGELFFGEGSRLTVL.

This clone has just a few counts. The chain is built from TRBV2 and TRBJ2-7; 11 nucleotides line up with TRBD1. The V gene end was trimmed by 3 bases and the J gene end by 12 bases; junction bases not matched to a gene: 1. This CDR3 contains 11 residues. CDR1 is SNHLY, CDR2 FYNNEI, per germline. The CDR3 loop is CASSEGTGGYF. The CDR3 DNA reads TGTGCCAGCAGTGAGGGGACAGGGGGGTACTTC.

This clone was observed a handful of times. Other DNA sequences in the sample encode the same CDR3. This chain uses TRBV18 with TRBJ2-5, with TRBD2 matching over 7 bases. The V and J ends lost 0 bases and 2 bases, in that order; junction bases with no gene match: 0. From germline, CDR1 is KGHSH and CDR2 LQKENI. The length of the CDR3 is 14 residues. The CDR3 bases are TGTGCCAGCTCACCACCAGCGGGGCAAGAGACCCAGTACTTC. As protein: CASSPPAGQETQYF. The full variable domain, with the rest looked up from reference TRBV18 and TRBJ2-5, is NAGVMQNPRHLVRRRGQEARLRCSPMKGHSHVYWYRQLPEEGLKFMVYLQKENIIDESGMPKERFSAEFPKEGPSILRIQQVVRGDSAAYFCASSPPAGQETQYFGPGTRLLVL.

The V and J genes are TRBV10-3 and TRBJ1-4, with no clear D. This CDR3 spans 14 amino acids. Germline CDR1 reads ENHRY; CDR2 reads SYGVKD. V lost 3 bases to trimming and J lost 0 bases, with 5 bases between them. The CDR3 protein is CAISEFATNEKLFF. As DNA, the CDR3 is TGTGCCATCAGTGAATTCGCAACTAATGAAAAACTGTTTTTT.

The V call is TRBV7-2, the J call TRBJ2-2; 10 nucleotides align to TRBD1. J gave up 4 bases and V 10 bases, and 6 bases lay outside the gene matches. Germline V CDR1 and CDR2: SGHTA, FQGNSA. The CDR3 length is 14 residues. CDR3 coding DNA: TGTGCCACCACTGACAGGGGGCGCACCGGGGAGCTGTTTTTT. It codes for CATTDRGRTGELFF.

This clone was seen more than once but under ten times. The rearrangement joins TRBV5-4 to TRBJ2-5; TRBD2 agrees at 7 bases. The germline gives CDR1 SGHNT, CDR2 YYREEE (reference sequence). Trimming at V came to 0 bases and at J to 7 bases, leaving 12 bases not matched to a gene. This CDR3 contains 16 residues. CDR3 protein: CASSLGASGPRGTQYF. As DNA, the CDR3 is TGTGCCAGCAGCTTGGGAGCTAGCGGCCCACGTGGGACCCAGTACTTC.

The chain employs TRBV6-4 and TRBJ2-6; perhaps TRBD2 as D (5 bases). Germline values: CDR1 MRHNA, CDR2 SNTAGT. Trimming stripped 6 bases from V and 1 base from J, with 13 bases between. The CDR3 consists of 16 residues. The CDR3 loop is CASSPLGVSGANVLTF. In DNA form, the CDR3 reads TGTGCCAGCAGCCCCCTGGGAGTATCTGGGGCCAACGTCCTGACTTTC.